The source of this TCR beta chain is a study of regulatory T cells in long-lasting Graves disease. Indicated time point: persistent/refractory GD, antithyroid drugs over 5 years with positive TRAb. PBMC-derived RNA was used for the TCR library. Turning to this clonotype: Its antigen is undetermined.

Germline V CDR1 and CDR2: LNHDA, SQIVND (reference sequence). This CDR3 has 12 amino acids. The V gene lost 8 bases and the J gene lost 4 bases, with 11 bases spanning the gap. Regarding the study as a whole: Favored gene segments in persistent disease were TRBV28, TRBJ1-2 and TRBJ2-5.

Libraries of TCR beta came from iRepertoire HTBI primers plus Arm-PCR of CDR3 regions. TCRdb passed the multiplex PCR reads through MiXCR, listing each CDR3 protein once. The repertoire consists of roughly 430,000 distinct CDR3 sequences, with roughly a fifth occurring once and the leading ten covering roughly an eighth. The source was peripheral blood mononuclear cells (PBMCs), collected when the disease was refractory, from a patient treated with antithyroid drugs. The clonotype originates from a female donor with Graves disease. The chain is built from TRBV19 and TRBJ1-1; the D gene is possibly TRBD1 (5 bases). CDR3 residues: CASREGTTEAFF. CDR3 nucleotide sequence: TGTGCCAGTCGGGAGGGGACCACTGAAGCTTTCTTT.